This is a list of T cell receptor beta chains from one sample in a study of identical twins. TCRdb re-called the 5' RACE reads with MiXCR, one entry per CDR3 protein. The repertoire holds approximately 140,000 distinct CDR3 sequences, with under 4.5% as singletons. The sample consisted of memory T cells sorted from blood. These TCRs come from a man aged 18-30 years in good health. Both conserved end residues are part of each CDR3. The order of the fields is CDR3 DNA, CDR3 protein, D gene, clone size, J gene, V gene. D genes are given only for firm matches. Clone size is stated in some rows and not others, as once, few, many or a class when expanded.

DNA: TGTGCCACCAGTGATTACGGGACTAGCGGGAGCTCAGAGACCCAGTACTTC
CDR3: CATSDYGTSGSSETQYF
D: TRBD2
size: few
J: TRBJ2-5
V: TRBV24-1

DNA: TGTGCCAGCAGCTTGACCCAATCTAGTGAGCAGTTCTTC
CDR3: CASSLTQSSEQFF
D: NA
size: many
J: TRBJ2-1
V: TRBV7-9

DNA: TGTGCCAGCAGCCGGAGCGACACCGGGGAGCTGTTTTTT
CDR3: CASSRSDTGELFF
D: NA
size: many
J: TRBJ2-2
V: TRBV12-3/TRBV12-4

DNA: TGCGCCAGCAGCTTGGGACAGGGGGGGTACCAAGAGACCCAGTACTTC
CDR3: CASSLGQGGYQETQYF
D: TRBD1
size: many
J: TRBJ2-5
V: TRBV5-1

DNA: TGTGCCAGCGGACGAAGGGAGGCAGTACTGGGGACTGAAGCTTTCTTT
CDR3: CASGRREAVLGTEAFF
D: NA
size: many
J: TRBJ1-1
V: TRBV12-3/TRBV12-4

DNA: TGTGCCAGCAGTGAAGGAGGGACAGCCTATGGCTACACCTTC
CDR3: CASSEGGTAYGYTF
D: TRBD1
size: many
J: TRBJ1-2
V: TRBV6-1

DNA: TGTGCCAGCAGCACCGCCGGGGGGGCCAACGTCCTGACTTTC
CDR3: CASSTAGGANVLTF
D: NA
size: few
J: TRBJ2-6
V: TRBV7-2

DNA: TGTGCCATCAGTGATCGATCAAGGGGAGTTGGGGAAAAACTGTTTTTT
CDR3: CAISDRSRGVGEKLFF
D: NA
size: many
J: TRBJ1-4
V: TRBV10-3

DNA: TGTGCCAGCAGTCCCAATGTACAGGGGCTCCGCAATGAGCAGTTCTTC
CDR3: CASSPNVQGLRNEQFF
D: TRBD1
size: many
J: TRBJ2-1
V: TRBV6-1

DNA: TGCAGTGCTTACATAGCGGGAGGCCAACTGGGGACCCAGTACTTC
CDR3: CSAYIAGGQLGTQYF
D: TRBD2
size: many
J: TRBJ2-5
V: TRBV20-1

DNA: TGTGCCAGCAGTTTAAATTGGGATCAGCCCCAGCATTTT
CDR3: CASSLNWDQPQHF
D: NA
size: many
J: TRBJ1-5
V: TRBV12-3/TRBV12-4

DNA: TGTGCCAGCAGGGACCTGGACAGGGTAGAGGGCTACACCTTC
CDR3: CASRDLDRVEGYTF
D: TRBD1
size: many
J: TRBJ1-2
V: TRBV27

DNA: TGTGCCAGCAGCTTAGTGGTTGGGACAGACACTGAAGCTTTCTTT
CDR3: CASSLVVGTDTEAFF
D: TRBD1
size: many
J: TRBJ1-1
V: TRBV11-2

DNA: TGTGCCAGCTCACCACCGGGGACTGCTTTCAATGAGCAGTTCTTC
CDR3: CASSPPGTAFNEQFF
D: NA
size: few
J: TRBJ2-1
V: TRBV18

DNA: TGTGCCAGCAGCCAAGGAGGGGGGAAAGGAGAGACCCAGTACTTC
CDR3: CASSQGGGKGETQYF
D: NA
size: many
J: TRBJ2-5
V: TRBV4-2

DNA: TGTGCCAGCAGCTTAGGGCAGGGGGCATCAGATACGCAGTATTTT
CDR3: CASSLGQGASDTQYF
D: TRBD1
size: few
J: TRBJ2-3
V: TRBV7-9

DNA: TGTGCCACCAGTGATGCACAGGGAAGGAACACTGAAGCTTTCTTT
CDR3: CATSDAQGRNTEAFF
D: NA
size: many
J: TRBJ1-1
V: TRBV24-1

DNA: TGTGCCAGCAGTTACTCTAGCGGGGAGGGCGGGTCGAACACCGGGGAGCTGTTTTTT
CDR3: CASSYSSGEGGSNTGELFF
D: TRBD2
size: many
J: TRBJ2-2
V: TRBV6-5

DNA: TGTGCCAGCAGCCAAGGGTACAATCAGCCCCAGCATTTT
CDR3: CASSQGYNQPQHF
D: NA
size: many
J: TRBJ1-5
V: TRBV6-6

DNA: TGTGCCAGCAGCTATTCCGGAATCGGGGAGCTGTTTTTT
CDR3: CASSYSGIGELFF
D: NA
size: many
J: TRBJ2-2
V: TRBV5-6

DNA: TGTGCCAGCAGTTTTAGCGGGAGCCGGATCGATGAGCAGTTCTTC
CDR3: CASSFSGSRIDEQFF
D: TRBD2
size: many
J: TRBJ2-1
V: TRBV12-3/TRBV12-4

DNA: TGCAGCGTCCGGCTGTCGGTTGAAAAACTGTTTTTT
CDR3: CSVRLSVEKLFF
D: NA
size: many
J: TRBJ1-4
V: TRBV29-1

DNA: TGTGCCTGGACCTGGGGCGGGGAGCTGTTTTTT
CDR3: CAWTWGGELFF
D: NA
size: few
J: TRBJ2-2
V: TRBV30

DNA: TGCGCCAGCAGCTTGGCTCCCAGGGGCGGCACAGATACGCAGTATTTT
CDR3: CASSLAPRGGTDTQYF
D: NA
size: many
J: TRBJ2-3
V: TRBV5-1

DNA: TGTGCCAGCTTAGCATCCAGGGGCAATGAGCAGTTCTTC
CDR3: CASLASRGNEQFF
D: NA
size: many
J: TRBJ2-1
V: TRBV25-1

DNA: TGTGCCAGCAGTGAATTGGGAGCCAGCCAAGAGACCCAGTACTTC
CDR3: CASSELGASQETQYF
D: NA
size: few
J: TRBJ2-5
V: TRBV25-1

DNA: TGTGCCAGCAGCTTATACCCGACGGGAAAGCGGTTCTTC
CDR3: CASSLYPTGKRFF
D: NA
size: many
J: TRBJ2-1
V: TRBV7-2

DNA: TGTGCCAGCAGCTTGACTCCGGGGCAATCCTACAATGAGCAGTTCTTC
CDR3: CASSLTPGQSYNEQFF
D: NA
size: many
J: TRBJ2-1
V: TRBV5-6

DNA: TGCGCCAGCAGCTTGGTGGGGACTAGTCGTTACAATGAGCAGTTCTTC
CDR3: CASSLVGTSRYNEQFF
D: TRBD2
size: many
J: TRBJ2-1
V: TRBV5-1

DNA: TGTGCCAGTAGTATAGATTCCGGACAGACCTATGGCTACACCTTC
CDR3: CASSIDSGQTYGYTF
D: NA
size: NA
J: TRBJ1-2
V: TRBV19

DNA: TGTGCCAGCAGCGAGCAGGGGGATGGCTACACCTTC
CDR3: CASSEQGDGYTF
D: TRBD1
size: many
J: TRBJ1-2
V: TRBV7-8

DNA: TGTGCCAGCAGGGGGACAGGGGAGACCGGGGAGCTGTTTTTT
CDR3: CASRGTGETGELFF
D: TRBD1
size: many
J: TRBJ2-2
V: TRBV12-3/TRBV12-4

DNA: TGTGCCAGCTCACCGAATTATGCTGGGGATGAGCAGTTCTTC
CDR3: CASSPNYAGDEQFF
D: NA
size: many
J: TRBJ2-1
V: TRBV18

DNA: TGCAGTGCTAAGGCGGGGAACTACGAGCAGTACTTC
CDR3: CSAKAGNYEQYF
D: NA
size: many
J: TRBJ2-7
V: TRBV20-1

DNA: TGTGCCAGCAGAGGTGTATATGAAGCTTTCTTT
CDR3: CASRGVYEAFF
D: NA
size: many
J: TRBJ1-1
V: TRBV7-9

DNA: TGCGCCAGCAGTGGTCCGCTAGCGGGAGGGCATGAGCAGTTCTTC
CDR3: CASSGPLAGGHEQFF
D: TRBD2
size: many
J: TRBJ2-1
V: TRBV5-1

DNA: TGTGCCAGCAGCTTAGGGGACAGCAATGAGCAGTTCTTC
CDR3: CASSLGDSNEQFF
D: TRBD1
size: many
J: TRBJ2-1
V: TRBV7-3

DNA: TGCAGCGTGCAACTAGCGGGAGGCGGGGAGCTGTTTTTT
CDR3: CSVQLAGGGELFF
D: TRBD2
size: many
J: TRBJ2-2
V: TRBV29-1

DNA: TGTGCCAGCAGTTACAGTGCTACGCAGTATTTT
CDR3: CASSYSATQYF
D: NA
size: many
J: TRBJ2-3
V: TRBV6-2/TRBV6-3

DNA: TGTGCCAGCAGCTTAGATCAATGGGGGGACACTGAAGCTTTCTTT
CDR3: CASSLDQWGDTEAFF
D: NA
size: many
J: TRBJ1-1
V: TRBV11-2

DNA: TGTGCCAGCACCCCACAGGGGGCGAACTATGGCTACACCTTC
CDR3: CASTPQGANYGYTF
D: TRBD1
size: many
J: TRBJ1-2
V: TRBV12-3/TRBV12-4

DNA: TGCGCCAGCAGCCAAGACCGGGCAACGAACTATGGCTACACCTTC
CDR3: CASSQDRATNYGYTF
D: NA
size: NA
J: TRBJ1-2
V: TRBV4-3

DNA: TGCAGTGCTAGAGTGGGGACTAGCGACGTCAATGAGCAGTTCTTC
CDR3: CSARVGTSDVNEQFF
D: TRBD2
size: many
J: TRBJ2-1
V: TRBV20-1

DNA: TGTGCCAGCAGTTACGGACTAGATAGGGACAATGAGCAGTTCTTC
CDR3: CASSYGLDRDNEQFF
D: TRBD2
size: many
J: TRBJ2-1
V: TRBV11-3

DNA: TGCGCCAGCAGCTTGACTGGACAGGGGGAGGAAGCTTTCTTT
CDR3: CASSLTGQGEEAFF
D: TRBD1
size: many
J: TRBJ1-1
V: TRBV5-1

DNA: TGTGCCATCAGTGATGTTTTCCAGGACCACAATGAGCAGTTCTTC
CDR3: CAISDVFQDHNEQFF
D: NA
size: many
J: TRBJ2-1
V: TRBV10-3

DNA: TGTGCCAGCAGCAGTAAAGTCTTCTCCGGGGAGCTGTTTTTT
CDR3: CASSSKVFSGELFF
D: NA
size: many
J: TRBJ2-2
V: TRBV21-1

DNA: TGTGCCAGCAGCCAAGGCGGGAGTCTCCGGAATGAGCAGTTCTTC
CDR3: CASSQGGSLRNEQFF
D: TRBD2
size: NA
J: TRBJ2-1
V: TRBV14

DNA: TGTGCCAGCAGCGCGGCGGGGGGCAGGAGCAATCAGCCCCAGCATTTT
CDR3: CASSAAGGRSNQPQHF
D: NA
size: many
J: TRBJ1-5
V: TRBV5-6

DNA: TGTGCCAGTAGACAGGGGGCGGCCTACGAGCAGTACTTC
CDR3: CASRQGAAYEQYF
D: TRBD1
size: many
J: TRBJ2-7
V: TRBV3-1

DNA: TGTGCCAGCAGTGAGAGGGGGCGGGCCAAAAACATTCAGTACTTC
CDR3: CASSERGRAKNIQYF
D: TRBD1
size: many
J: TRBJ2-4
V: TRBV2

DNA: TGCGCCAGCAGCCACGGACTGACCTTAGGCAATGAGCAGTTCTTC
CDR3: CASSHGLTLGNEQFF
D: NA
size: many
J: TRBJ2-1
V: TRBV5-1

DNA: TGCGCCAGCAGCCAGGTACTAGCGGGAGGCCAAGAGACCCAGTACTTC
CDR3: CASSQVLAGGQETQYF
D: TRBD2
size: many
J: TRBJ2-5
V: TRBV5-1

DNA: TGTGCCAGCTCACTCGGTTCGGACGGCTCCTACGAGCAGTACTTC
CDR3: CASSLGSDGSYEQYF
D: NA
size: few
J: TRBJ2-7
V: TRBV18

DNA: TGCAGCGTTACGGGGAGCGGCTCCATGAACACTGAAGCTTTCTTT
CDR3: CSVTGSGSMNTEAFF
D: NA
size: many
J: TRBJ1-1
V: TRBV29-1

DNA: TGCGCCAGCAGCGCCGGGACAGGGACCAATCAGCCCCAGCATTTT
CDR3: CASSAGTGTNQPQHF
D: TRBD1
size: many
J: TRBJ1-5
V: TRBV5-1